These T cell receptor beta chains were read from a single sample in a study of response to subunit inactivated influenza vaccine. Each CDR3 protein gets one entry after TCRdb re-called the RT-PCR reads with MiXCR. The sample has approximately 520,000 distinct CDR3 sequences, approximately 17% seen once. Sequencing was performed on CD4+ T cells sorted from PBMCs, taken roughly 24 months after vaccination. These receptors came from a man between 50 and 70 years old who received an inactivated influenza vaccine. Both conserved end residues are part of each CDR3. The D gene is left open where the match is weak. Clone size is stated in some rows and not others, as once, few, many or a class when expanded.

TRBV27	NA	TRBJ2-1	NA	TGTGCCAGCAGTTTATGGTCTACAAAAAACCTCAACTACAATGAGCAGTTCTTC	CASSLWSTKNLNYNEQFF
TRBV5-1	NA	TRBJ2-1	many	TGCGCCAGCAGCTTGGTTGGACAGAACAATGAGCAGTTCTTC	CASSLVGQNNEQFF
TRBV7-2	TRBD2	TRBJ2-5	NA	TGTGCCAGCAGCTTAGGGACTAGCGGGAGATTGGAGACCCAGTACTTC	CASSLGTSGRLETQYF
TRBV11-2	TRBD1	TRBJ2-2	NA	TGTGCCAGCAGCATCGGACAGGGGATCGGGGAGCTGTTTTTT	CASSIGQGIGELFF
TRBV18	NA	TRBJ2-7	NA	TGTGCCAGCTCACCCCGGACGGACTACGAGCAGTACTTC	CASSPRTDYEQYF
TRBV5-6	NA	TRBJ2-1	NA	TGTGCCAGCAGCTTAGAGCTTATAGCCTACAATGAGCAGTTCTTC	CASSLELIAYNEQFF
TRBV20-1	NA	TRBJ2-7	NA	TGCAGTGCTAGAGCCCTAGAATACGAGCAGTACTTC	CSARALEYEQYF
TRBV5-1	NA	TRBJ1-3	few	TGCGCCAGCAGAACGGACCGGAGAAACACCATATATTTT	CASRTDRRNTIYF
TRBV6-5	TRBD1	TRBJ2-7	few	TGTGCCAGCAGTTACTCCGGGACAGGGTACCGCGAGCAGTACTTC	CASSYSGTGYREQYF
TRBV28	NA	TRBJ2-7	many	TGTGCCAGCAGTACCTACGAGCAGTACTTC	CASSTYEQYF